Listed here are 10 T cell receptor beta chains from one sample, sequenced in a study of blood T cell repertoires in COVID-19 (dated by TCRdb to the early 2020s). Libraries were made using the immunoSEQ multiplex PCR assay. Sourced from immuneACCESS, this table was stored by TCRdb with only in-frame sequences that have V and J called. A share of the clones is absent; for the studies checked, an unresolved V gene accounts for under half, and the remainder has no known explanation. This sample is represented by about 85,000 clones; approximately 90% of them were singletons. Clones ranked in the top ten supply about 2.5% of the sample. Sequenced input: peripheral blood. These receptors were taken from a human donor with active COVID-19. The donor label of this sample is uncertain.

This sequence joins TRBV7-9 and TRBJ1-1; D not resolved. The germline V gene encodes CDR1 SEHNR and CDR2 FQNEAQ (reference sequence). The CDR3 has 15 amino acids. The ends were cut back, 2 bases at V and 1 base at J, with 11 bases in the middle. CDR3 residues: CASSLSLGENTEAFF. The CDR3 coding sequence is TGTGCCAGCAGCTTAAGTTTGGGAGAGAACACTGAAGCTTTCTTT.

The chain has TRBV18 and TRBJ1-1; no clear D gene. Germline V gene data show CDR1 as KGHSH and CDR2 as LQKENI. This CDR3 has 14 residues. Trimming stripped 4 bases from V and 0 bases from J, with 9 bases between. The CDR3 region has the DNA TGTGCCAGCTCACTCAAGAACATGAACACTGAAGCTTTCTTT. It yields the protein CASSLKNMNTEAFF.

CDR3 region: CASSLLLPSYEQYF. CDR3 nucleotide sequence: TGTGCCAGCAGTTTACTACTACCCTCCTACGAGCAGTACTTC. The chain combines TRBV28 with TRBJ2-7; D unclear. The CDR3 length is 14 residues. CDR1 is MDHEN and CDR2 is SYDVKM in the germline V gene. The ends were cut back, 2 bases at V and 0 bases at J, with 8 bases in the middle.

This clone was seen a few times. The V call is TRBV3-1 (or the pseudogene TRBV3-2), the J call TRBJ2-7; D not resolved. Trimming left V 3 bases short and J 3 bases short, with 6 bases between. This CDR3 has 12 residues. CDR1 and CDR2 (germline): LGHDT, YNNKEL (reference sequence). CDR3 protein: CASSHTDYEQYF. CDR3 nucleotide sequence: TGTGCCAGCAGCCATACAGACTACGAGCAGTACTTC.

V gene TRBV7-2 combines with J gene TRBJ2-3; 10 bases align to TRBD2. V lost 9 bases, J lost 4 bases, and 10 bases stayed unmatched. The germline CDR1 and CDR2 sequences are SGHTA and FQGNSA. This CDR3 spans 15 amino acids. The CDR3 coding sequence is TGTGCCAGTCGGGCCCAGCGGGGGGGCCCAGATACGCAGTATTTT. Translated, it gives CASRAQRGGPDTQYF.

This chain uses TRBV27 with TRBJ2-1; no definite D call. The CDR3 spans 15 residues. V was cut by 3 bases and J by 4 bases, with 13 bases left in between. Germline CDR1 reads MNHEY; CDR2 reads SMNVEV (reference sequence). CDR3 sequence (DNA): TGTGCCAGCAGTTTCTCTCCAATAGAGTACAATGAGCAGTTCTTC. Encoded protein: CASSFSPIEYNEQFF.

The chain uses TRBV6-6 and TRBJ1-6; D ambiguous. This CDR3 comprises 14 residues. Germline assignment: CDR1 MNHNY and CDR2 SVGAGI (reference sequence). Trimming left V 5 bases short and J 2 bases short, with 7 bases between. CDR3 DNA: TGTGCCAGCAGTCCTGCGACCTATAATTCACCCCTCCACTTT. Protein: CASSPATYNSPLHF.

V is TRBV9 and J is TRBJ1-2; 8 nucleotides align to TRBD1. The J segment lost 4 bases and the V segment lost 1 base, leaving 21 bases of the junction unmatched. Per the germline V gene, CDR1 is SGDLS and CDR2 is YYNGEE. This CDR3 spans 20 amino acids. The CDR3 is CASSVSLRQGNLPTTYGYTF. The DNA of the CDR3 is TGTGCCAGCAGCGTATCCCTTCGACAGGGGAATCTGCCTACAACCTATGGCTACACCTTC.

As to this clone: Germline and junction disagree at one end, which may indicate a read error. The rearrangement uses TRBV11-2 and TRBJ2-7, with TRBD2 as a possible D gene (5 bases). CDR3 size: 13 residues. Germline CDR1 SGHAT, CDR2 FQNNGV. This CDR3 is CVSSLRLTPEQYF. The CDR3 DNA reads TGTGTCAGCAGCTTAAGACTAACTCCCGAGCAGTACTTC.

V and J are TRBV29-1 and TRBJ1-1; D ambiguous. Germline V gene lookup returns CDR1 SQVTM and CDR2 ANQGSEA. This CDR3 is 15 amino acids long. With 0 bases removed from V and 0 bases from J, the gap between germline ends came to 11 bases. CDR3 region: CSVEDWRPMNTEAFF. The CDR3, as DNA: TGCAGCGTTGAAGATTGGCGGCCCATGAACACTGAAGCTTTCTTT.